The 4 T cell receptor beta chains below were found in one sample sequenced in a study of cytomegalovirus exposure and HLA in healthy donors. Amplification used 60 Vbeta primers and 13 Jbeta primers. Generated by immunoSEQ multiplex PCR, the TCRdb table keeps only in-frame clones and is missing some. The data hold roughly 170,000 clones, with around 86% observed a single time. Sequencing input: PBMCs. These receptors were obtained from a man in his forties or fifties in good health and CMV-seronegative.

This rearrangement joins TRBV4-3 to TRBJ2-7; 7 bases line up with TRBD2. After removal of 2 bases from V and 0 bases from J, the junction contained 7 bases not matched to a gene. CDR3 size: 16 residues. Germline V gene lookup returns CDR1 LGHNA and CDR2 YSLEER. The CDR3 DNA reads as TGCGCCAGCAGCCAACTCTCCGCTAGCGGCTCCTACGAGCAGTACTTC. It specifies CASSQLSASGSYEQYF.

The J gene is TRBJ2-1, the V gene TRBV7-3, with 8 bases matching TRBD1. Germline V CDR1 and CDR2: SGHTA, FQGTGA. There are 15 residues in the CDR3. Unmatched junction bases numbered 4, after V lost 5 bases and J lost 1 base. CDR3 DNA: TGTGCCAGCAGCCCGACAGGGGCTTCCTACAATGAGCAGTTCTTC. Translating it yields CASSPTGASYNEQFF.

CDR3 sequence: CASSQASSVATSSYEQYF. For the CDR3, the DNA is TGTGCCAGCAGCCAAGCTAGCTCGGTCGCAACAAGCTCCTACGAGCAGTACTTC. This chain links TRBV4-2 with TRBJ2-7, with D possibly matching TRBD2 (5 bases). This CDR3 comprises 18 residues. Trimming left V 1 base short and J 0 bases short, with 19 bases between. Germline V gene sequence: CDR1 LGHNA, CDR2 YNFKEQ.

Here the CDR3 DNA reads TGTGCCAGCAGTTTACCTGGGACAGGGTCGGCTTCACCCCTCCACTTT. This translates into CASSLPGTGSASPLHF. The chain uses TRBV28 and TRBJ1-6; 9 bases match TRBD1. The germline V gene has CDR1 MDHEN and CDR2 SYDVKM. This CDR3 comprises 16 residues. The trim removed 2 bases at V and 9 bases at J, leaving 8 bases unmatched.